This T cell receptor (beta chain) derives from a study of tumor-infiltrating lymphocytes in primary liver carcinoma. Study-wide context: The neoplasms were of stage T1-T3 N0M0, with dimensions of about 4 to 11 cm across.

TCR beta cDNA was reverse-transcribed from about 500 ng of total RNA. The reaction used a constant-region primer and ProtoScript II reverse transcriptase. Generation of the TCR beta libraries relied on three nested multiplex PCR rounds using slightly modified ARM-PCR. TRBV1-TRBV30 forward and Cbeta reverse primers drove the first two roughly 10-cycle rounds. A single record per CDR3 protein comes from TCRdb applying MiXCR to the multiplex PCR reads. The sample lists some 120,000 distinct CDR3 sequences, 60% to 70% seen once, with approximately 9.7% in the top ten. The study co-extracted DNA and RNA from 20-30 mg of unsorted bulk tissue. CDR3 size: 16 residues. V lost 4 bases to trimming and J lost 3 bases, with 19 bases between them. Germline V gene sequence: CDR1 WSHSY, CDR2 SAAADI. This clonotype came up many times.

The receptor was isolated from a woman aged 60-70 years with primary liver carcinoma and hepatitis B virus infection. The chain links TRBV10-2 to TRBJ2-7, with D uncertain. Sequenced: liver tumor tissue from sampling region 1. Subset denoted: tumor region T1, superior pole. CDR3 DNA: TGCGCCAGCAGTGTTCAGCAGACCATAGGAAGCTACGAGCAGTACTTC. As protein: CASSVQQTIGSYEQYF.